The 15 T cell receptor beta chains below all came from one sample that was sequenced in a study of blood T cell repertoires in COVID-19. The assay was immunoSEQ multiplex PCR, and TCRdb's table has in-frame clones only and misses some. The table lists 83,000 or so clones, 85% to 90% of them singletons. Material for sequencing was peripheral blood. These receptor sequences come from a man aged 80 or over with active or convalescent COVID-19.

The V gene is TRBV5-4, the J gene TRBJ1-1; no definite D call. V lost 2 bases and J 1 base, leaving 6 bases between the germline ends. Per the germline V gene, CDR1 is SGHNT and CDR2 is YYREEE (reference sequence). The CDR3 loop spans 13 amino acids. This chain's CDR3 is CASSFPSNTEAFF. CDR3 nucleotides: TGTGCCAGCAGCTTTCCTTCGAACACTGAAGCTTTCTTT.

The V call is TRBV24-1, the J call TRBJ1-4; 10 bases line up with TRBD1. The V and J ends lost 4 bases and 6 bases, in that order; junction bases with no gene match: 4. There are 15 residues in the CDR3. The V gene's germline CDR1 is KGHDR and CDR2 SFDVKD. In nucleotides, the CDR3 is TGTGCCACCAGTGAGGCCGGGACAGGGGATGAAAAACTGTTTTTT. It translates to CATSEAGTGDEKLFF.

This chain connects TRBV5-4 to TRBJ1-1, with D maybe TRBD1 (5 bases). The V end was cut by 2 bases, the J end by 0 bases, with 8 bases between. CDR3 length: 14 residues. Germline V gene data show CDR1 as SGHNT and CDR2 as YYREEE (reference sequence). The CDR3: CASSFQQVNTEAFF. The CDR3 nucleotides are TGTGCCAGCAGCTTTCAACAGGTGAACACTGAAGCTTTCTTT.

V is TRBV4-2 and J is TRBJ2-2; D is undetermined. The V end lost 0 bases, the J end lost 7 bases, and 12 bases lay between the germline ends. The CDR3 has 15 amino acids. From germline, CDR1 is LGHNA and CDR2 YNFKEQ. CDR3 sequence reads: CASSQDQLRSGELFF. CDR3 sequence (DNA): TGTGCCAGCAGCCAAGATCAGCTACGGAGCGGGGAGCTGTTTTTT.

The V call is TRBV11-3, the J call TRBJ2-7; 7 positions match TRBD2. The CDR3 is 15 residues long. With 6 bases clipped from V and 3 bases from J, the junction kept 11 bases outside the gene matches. CDR1 and CDR2 (germline): SGHNT, YENEEA. The CDR3 DNA reads as TGTGCCAGCAGTCGGGTGGGTCCGGGAGGCTACGAGCAGTACGTC. Translating gives CASSRVGPGGYEQYV.

The V and J genes are TRBV11-2 and TRBJ1-4; no reliable D call. The CDR3 has 15 residues. Trimming pared 3 bases from V and 5 bases from J, leaving 13 bases between. The germline V gene encodes CDR1 SGHAT and CDR2 FQNNGV. CDR3 nucleotides: TGTGCCAGCAGCTTCACTGCGGGGATAAATGAAAAACTGTTTTTT. It codes for CASSFTAGINEKLFF. Full variable domain (remainder filled in from reference TRBV11-2 and TRBJ1-4): EAGVAQSPRYKIIEKRQSVAFWCNPISGHATLYWYQQILGQGPKLLIQFQNNGVVDDSQLPKDRFSAERLKGVDSTLKIQPAKLEDSAVYLCASSFTAGINEKLFFGSGTQLSVL.

This clone has a single count. The chain is built from TRBV6-5 and TRBJ2-5, with 7 bases matching TRBD2. In germline, CDR1 is MNHEY, CDR2 SVGAGI. V trimming: 5 bases; J trimming: 0 bases; junction bases outside the gene matches: 6. This CDR3 contains 15 residues. The CDR3 nucleotides read TGTGCCAGCAGTAGAACCCGGGGGGACCAAGAGACCCAGTACTTC. It specifies CASSRTRGDQETQYF.

The CDR3 region has the DNA TGCGCCAGCAGCACCCGCGGACAAGAGACCCAGTACTTC. Its translation is CASSTRGQETQYF. V gene TRBV5-1 combines with J gene TRBJ2-5; no definite D call. The germline V and J ends were trimmed by 4 bases and 2 bases, with 9 bases remaining between them. CDR3 size: 13 residues. Per germline, CDR1 SGHRS and CDR2 YFSETQ.

CDR3 loop: CASSLTGNTNYGYTF. CDR3 bases: TGCGCCAGCAGCCTCACAGGGAATACTAACTATGGCTACACCTTC. The chain joins TRBV5-1 to TRBJ1-2, with D perhaps matching TRBD1 (6 bases). The V end was cut by 4 bases, the J end by 0 bases, with 13 bases between. Germline CDR1 reads SGHRS; CDR2 reads YFSETQ. This CDR3 is built from 15 residues. Together with reference TRBV5-1 and TRBJ1-2, the CDR3 gives the full variable domain: KAGVTQTPRYLIKTRGQQVTLSCSPISGHRSVSWYQQTPGQGLQFLFEYFSETQRNKGNFPGRFSGRQFSNSRSEMNVSTLELGDSALYLCASSLTGNTNYGYTFGSGTRLTVV.

This sequence joins TRBV6-2 or TRBV6-3 and TRBJ1-4; D remains unclear. From germline, CDR1 is MNHEY and CDR2 SVGEGT. CDR3 length: 15 amino acids. Trimming shortened V by 2 bases and J by 5 bases, and 12 bases separated the two germline ends. The CDR3 is CASSYGRATNEKLFF. CDR3 nucleotide sequence: TGTGCCAGCAGTTACGGGCGGGCGACGAATGAAAAACTGTTTTTT.

V gene TRBV27 combines with J gene TRBJ2-1; TRBD2 matches 10 bases. The ends lost 7 bases at V and 7 bases at J; junction bases unmatched: 10. The CDR3 has 15 residues. CDR1 and CDR2 from the germline V gene are MNHEY and SMNVEV (reference sequence). As DNA, the CDR3 is TGTGCCAGCACCCTAGCGGGAGTTGGAGTAAATGAGCAGTTCTTC. It encodes CASTLAGVGVNEQFF.

J is TRBJ1-6 and V is TRBV5-6, with 8 bases aligning to TRBD1. Unmatched junction bases numbered 8, after V lost 4 bases and J lost 5 bases. Germline V gene data show CDR1 as SGHDT and CDR2 as YYEEEE. The CDR3 has 16 amino acids. CDR3 amino acids: CASSLRTGRHNSPLHF. The CDR3 bases are TGTGCCAGCAGCCTAAGGACAGGGAGACATAATTCACCCCTCCACTTT.

The chain is built from TRBV30 and TRBJ2-3; 10 bases line up with TRBD2. V lost 2 bases, J lost 2 bases, and 13 bases stayed unmatched. The CDR3 has 18 amino acids. Per the germline V gene, CDR1 is GTSNPN and CDR2 is SVGIG (reference sequence). CDR3 sequence (DNA): TGTGCCTGGAGTAGGGGGCTCCTAGCGGGAGATAACACAGATACGCAGTATTTT. It codes for CAWSRGLLAGDNTDTQYF. The variable domain in full, with the rest retrieved from reference TRBV30 and TRBJ2-3, is SQTIHQWPATLVQPVGSPLSLECTVEGTSNPNLYWYRQAAGRGLQLLFYSVGIGQISSEVPQNLSASRPQDRQFILSSKKLLLSDSGFYLCAWSRGLLAGDNTDTQYFGPGTRLTVL.

This sequence joins TRBV21-1 and TRBJ2-3; the listed D gene, TRBD1, was not tested against the DNA. TRBV21-1 is shown as a pseudogene. The CDR3 consists of 20 residues. The CDR3 sequence is CASSKRIPSRGTVSTDTQYF. The CDR3 DNA is TGTGCCAGCAGCAAACGTATCCCTTCCCGGGGGACAGTTAGCACAGATACGCAGTATTTT.

V gene TRBV6-5 combines with J gene TRBJ1-1; 7 bases fit TRBD1. Germline CDR1 MNHEY, CDR2 SVGAGI. The V segment lost 7 bases and the J segment 8 bases; nucleotides outside the gene matches: 13. The CDR3 length is 14 residues. The CDR3 loop is CASKNPGQPGEAFF. DNA of the CDR3: TGTGCCAGCAAAAACCCGGGACAGCCGGGGGAAGCTTTCTTT.